Here is one TCR beta chain with its context. This CDR3 spans 16 amino acids. Trimming removed 0 bases from V and 8 bases from J, with 17 bases in between. Germline V lookup: CDR1 KGHSH, CDR2 LQKENI. The sample is drawn from a study of blood T cell repertoires in COVID-19. The data were produced by immunoSEQ multiplex PCR, yet TCRdb's version contains in-frame clones alone and is incomplete. Among under 300,000 clones listed, roughly 87% were seen once. The V and J genes are TRBV18 and TRBJ2-1; D perhaps matches TRBD2 (5 bases). The clonotype comes from a woman aged 40 to 49 who had recovered from COVID-19. Source material: peripheral blood. CDR3 region: CASSPPGAGWSDEQFF. The CDR3 region has the DNA TGTGCCAGCTCACCACCGGGAGCAGGATGGTCGGATGAGCAGTTCTTC.